This is a list of T cell receptor beta chains from one sample in a study of Tregs in tolerant kidney transplant recipients. Repertoires were generated with immunoSEQ multiplex PCR, while TCRdb's copy carries only in-frame clones and drops some. The data show around 120,000 clones, 85% to 95% seen once. The specimen sequenced was CD4+ T cells from blood. Receptor source: a human donor in good health. Both conserved end residues are part of each CDR3. The D gene is left open where the match is weak. Clone size is shown for a subset of rows, as once, few, many or a class of expanded clone.

clone_size j_call v_call d_call cdr3_aa cdr3_nt
- TRBJ1-2 TRBV14 - CASSHRIGAANYGYTF TGTGCCAGCAGCCATCGCATCGGGGCAGCTAACTATGGCTACACCTTC
- TRBJ1-1 TRBV7-2 - CASSLASVGTEAFF TGTGCCAGCAGCTTAGCCTCTGTCGGCACTGAAGCTTTCTTT
- TRBJ2-1 TRBV29-1 - CSVGQGGNNEQFF TGCAGCGTTGGGCAGGGGGGTAACAATGAGCAGTTCTTC
- TRBJ2-1 TRBV5-1 - CASSSGTLYNEQFF TGCGCCAGCAGCTCCGGGACCCTGTACAATGAGCAGTTCTTC
- TRBJ2-7 TRBV7-6 - CASSPGQEVQYF TGTGCCAGCAGCCCGGGGCAGGAGGTGCAGTACTTC
- TRBJ2-1 TRBV2 - CASTDQGTNEQFF TGTGCCAGCACAGACCAGGGCACGAATGAGCAGTTCTTC
- TRBJ1-5 TRBV4-2 - CASSQEGGGSNQPQHF TGTGCCAGCAGCCAAGAGGGCGGGGGCAGCAATCAGCCCCAGCATTTT
- TRBJ1-4 TRBV7-2 TRBD1 CASSPRQGLNEKLFF TGTGCCAGCAGCCCTAGACAGGGCCTGAATGAAAAACTGTTTTTT
- TRBJ2-3 TRBV10-1 TRBD2 CASSRLGGGPTDTQYF TGCGCCAGCAGCCGATTGGGGGGGGGACCCACAGATACGCAGTATTTT
- TRBJ2-3 TRBV5-1 - CASSLSQRALGDTQYF TGCGCCAGCAGCTTGAGTCAGAGGGCCCTCGGAGATACGCAGTATTTT
- TRBJ2-7 TRBV5-5 - CASSLEGLSYEQYF TGTGCCAGCAGCTTGGAGGGACTCTCCTACGAGCAGTACTTC
- TRBJ1-2 TRBV28 - CASSEDAWSGYTF TGTGCCAGCAGCGAGGACGCATGGAGTGGCTACACCTTC
- TRBJ1-1 TRBV6-6 TRBD1 CASFDRGKNTEAFF TGTGCCAGCTTTGACAGGGGGAAGAACACTGAAGCTTTCTTT
- TRBJ1-2 TRBV5-4 - CASSLEGNYGYTF TGTGCCAGCAGCTTGGAAGGGAACTATGGCTACACCTTC
- TRBJ2-5 TRBV5-1 TRBD2 CASTGGMYQETQYF TGCGCCAGTACGGGGGGGATGTACCAAGAGACCCAGTACTTC
- TRBJ2-1 TRBV7-8 TRBD2 CASSLAGGPLYNEQFF TGTGCCAGCAGCTTAGCGGGAGGGCCTTTATACAATGAGCAGTTCTTC
- TRBJ2-7 TRBV30 - CAWSVSLTYEQYF TGTGCCTGGAGTGTATCTTTGACATACGAGCAGTACTTC
- TRBJ2-3 TRBV5-1 TRBD2 CASKPSGTHTQYF TGCGCCAGCAAGCCTAGCGGTACCCATACGCAGTATTTT
- TRBJ2-7 TRBV9 TRBD2 CASSPTLAFEQYF TGTGCCAGCAGCCCCACACTAGCGTTCGAGCAGTACTTC
- TRBJ1-1 TRBV7-3 - CASSLQGDTEAFF TGTGCCAGCAGCTTACAGGGCGACACTGAAGCTTTCTTT
few TRBJ1-1 TRBV20-1 - CSTPNTEAFF TGCAGTACACCAAACACTGAAGCTTTCTTT
- TRBJ1-2 TRBV6-1 - CASTRDGYGYTF TGTGCCAGCACCCGAGACGGGTATGGCTACACCTTC
- TRBJ2-1 TRBV5-4 TRBD2 CASSIRLAGGGEQFF TGTGCCAGCAGCATACGACTAGCGGGAGGGGGAGAGCAGTTCTTC
- TRBJ2-3 TRBV11-3 TRBD2 CASSSPGAGGTQYF TGTGCCAGCAGCTCCCCCGGGGCGGGAGGTACGCAGTATTTT
once TRBJ1-2 TRBV19 - CASSEQENYGYTF TGTGCCAGTAGCGAACAGGAAAACTATGGCTACACCTTC